This TCR beta chain originates from a study of shared clonotypes between healthy human individuals (dated by TCRdb to 2019 to 2021). About the study as a whole: The cohort comprised a couple of women and a few men aged 18 to 49 years. For each donor, CD4 naive and CD4 memory were each run on three plates, CD8 naive on two plates, and CD8 memory on one plate. Per donor, leukapheresis produced somewhere between about 0.94 and 9.5 billion PBMCs. The study deeply sequenced blood TCR repertoires of about five healthy adults to estimate repertoire size and the extent of clonotype sharing between individuals. Libraries were prepared and TCR repertoires were sequenced by different laboratories using diverse techniques, in order to increase sequencing depth and limit assay-specific biases.

Results the study describes overall, beyond this receptor: Sampling was limited to blood, and TCR repertoires in tissue likely differ from TCR repertoires in blood. Incomplete sequencing was indicated by rarefaction of sorted-subset datasets, despite the large sequencing depth. Estimated clonotype richness was generally larger for naive than for memory subsets. The genetic and exposure-history diversity represented was limited by the small number of donors. Across a handful of donors, roughly 5% of naive CD4, 3% to 4% of naive CD8, 2.3% of memory CD4, and approximately 0.42% of memory CD8 clonotypes were shared. Higher generation probabilities were observed for clonotypes shared by all four sorted-subset donors than for non-shared clonotypes. Based on pairwise subsampling, the degree of clonotype sharing among donors was expected to be affected by sequencing depth.

Using the deep immunoSEQ assay, multiplex PCR amplified TCR CDR3 regions from genomic DNA. Genomic DNA extracted from each cell subset was distributed evenly over all wells of several immunoSEQ 96-well plates, and each plate served as one replicate. Each replicate PCR for sorted subsets received approximately 200 ng genomic DNA, equal to around 32,000 T cell genomes. Purified libraries were measured with a Qubit 3.0 fluorometer, size-checked on a Bioanalyzer 2100, and measured again with the KAPA Library Quantification kit. Every immunoSEQ 96-well plate was sequenced on a separate single-read 150-cycle Illumina NextSeq 550 flow cell. Per the authors' processing: Because only junctional sequences without quality scores were contained in the immunoSEQ output, filtering matching that applied to full-length reads could not be performed. To assign V/J genes and CDR3, sequences were annotated using PyIR, a Python wrapper for IgBLAST v1.9, with IMGT germline references. Any read was removed if the V/J assignment was weak (E-value above 1e-6), the CDR3 was missing, or the read contained stop codons, out-of-frame junctions, or ambiguous translated residues. A V3J clonotype was defined by an identical inferred V gene, J gene, and CDR3 amino acid sequence. Percentage overlap between repertoires was calculated by dividing the number of shared unique clonotypes by the size of the smaller repertoire. Three approaches were used to assess repertoire richness: RTK rarefaction, the Chao1 estimator, and Recon v2.1 estimates of unobserved clonotypes. Generation probabilities for all TCRbeta clonotypes obtained by the gDNA method from a handful of donors were computed using OLGA. TCRdb obtained this table from immuneACCESS and retained in-frame rearrangements with V and J assigned. These tables miss some clones; where compared with another copy, unresolved V genes account for less than half of the shortfall, and the remainder is unexplained. That table supplies the V and J calls and clone size; D and trimming were determined from the DNA. For this sample the table gives around 2,000,000 clones, of which approximately 94% were detected only once. The ten largest make up 1.5% to 2% of the sample.

CDR1 and CDR2 are drawn from the germline V gene: LGHNA, YNFKEQ. From the cysteine up to the phenylalanine, the CDR3 has a length of 14 residues. Just the 42-base CDR3 DNA is kept, in frame starting at base 1. V is clipped by 6 bases and J by 6 bases, and the sequence between their germline boundaries is 14 bases long. For this clone: The specificity of this receptor is unknown. The record has no base qualities; no much larger clone is one base away.

CD8 naive samples were obtained by positive selection for CCR7 among CD45RO-negative cells, yielding a CD45RA+CCR7+ population from which TemRA cells were excluded. Healthy HIV-negative adults with no recently reported acute infections or vaccinations were included as donors. Every donor was a Caucasian adult living in Nashville, Tennessee, USA. Blood was obtained by leukapheresis, after which PBMCs were separated by Ficoll-Histopaque density gradient centrifugation and cryopreserved in liquid nitrogen vapor phase. Purity and quantity of every magnetically sorted T cell population were checked by analytical flow cytometry. Genomic DNA was isolated from every sorted fraction and measured by UV absorbance on a Nanodrop 2000c.

What was sequenced was naive CD8+ T cells from PBMCs. Reading the label with the study, this specimen's cell subset or site is: CD45RA+CCR7+. The origin of this receptor is a young man in good health. Some clones in this sample may be carry-over from other donors' samples. The receptor chain draws on TRBV4-2 and TRBJ2-2; the D gene assignment is ambiguous. CDR3 sequence: CASSPSPGPGELFF. The DNA reads TGTGCCAGCAGTCCCTCCCCCGGTCCCGGGGAGCTGTTTTTT.